These 15 T cell receptor beta chains share one sample of origin, sequenced in a study of T cell responses to AZD1222 COVID-19 vaccine. Sequenced by immunoSEQ multiplex PCR; TCRdb stores in-frame clones only, minus some. This sample has around 110,000 clones, with around 94% found just once. The input for sequencing was peripheral blood, taken on day 0 of AZD1222 vaccination. These receptors came from an adult in good health.

The chain is built from TRBV5-4 and TRBJ1-2; tentative D call: TRBD1 (5 bases). Between the trimmed V and J ends, which lost 2 bases and 3 bases, there was a span of 14 bases. CDR1 and CDR2 from the germline V gene are SGHNT and YYREEE (reference sequence). The CDR3 has 15 residues. The CDR3 sequence: CASSFPSGTHYGYTF. CDR3 DNA: TGTGCCAGCAGCTTTCCGTCAGGGACGCACTATGGCTACACCTTC. The full variable domain, rest sourced from reference TRBV5-4 and TRBJ1-2, is ETGVTQSPTHLIKTRGQQVTLRCSSQSGHNTVSWYQQALGQGPQFIFQYYREEENGRGNFPPRFSGLQFPNYSSELNVNALELDDSALYLCASSFPSGTHYGYTFGSGTRLTVV.

The rearrangement uses TRBV5-1 and TRBJ1-1, with D tentatively TRBD1 (5 bases). Germline V gene lookup returns CDR1 SGHRS and CDR2 YFSETQ. Between the trimmed V and J ends, which lost 4 bases and 1 base, there was a span of 14 bases. This CDR3 region has 15 residues. CDR3 sequence reads: CASSPRDPENTEAFF. For the CDR3, the DNA is TGCGCCAGCAGCCCCCGGGACCCAGAGAACACTGAAGCTTTCTTT.

The V gene is TRBV19, the J gene TRBJ2-7; 8 bases match TRBD1. The CDR3 loop spans 13 amino acids. Germline V gives CDR1 LNHDA, CDR2 SQIVND (reference sequence). Trimming at V came to 3 bases and at J to 5 bases, leaving 3 bases not matched to a gene. The CDR3 DNA sequence: TGTGCCAGTAGTATCCAGGGGGCGAACGAGCAGTACTTC. This sequence encodes CASSIQGANEQYF.

The chain combines TRBV3-1 (or the pseudogene TRBV3-2) with TRBJ1-1; D is possibly TRBD1 (6 bases). CDR1 and CDR2 (germline): LGHDT, YNNKEL (reference sequence). V was shortened by 2 bases and J by 3 bases, with 10 bases between the two germline ends. The length of the CDR3 is 14 residues. DNA of the CDR3: TGTGCCAGCAGCCAAACAGGGTCCGACACTGAAGCTTTCTTT. Amino acids: CASSQTGSDTEAFF.

The genes are TRBV10-3 and TRBJ2-2; 14 bases are shared with TRBD2. CDR1 is ENHRY and CDR2 is SYGVKD in the germline V gene. This CDR3 has 16 amino acids. With 10 bases clipped from V and 5 bases from J, the junction kept 9 bases outside the gene matches. The CDR3 nucleotides are TGTGCCACCCTCGGGACTAGCGGGAGAGGAACCGGGGAGCTGTTTTTT. Translating gives CATLGTSGRGTGELFF.

This clone was found once. The chain uses TRBV24-1 and TRBJ2-3; D perhaps matches TRBD1 (6 bases). This CDR3 has 16 residues. In germline, CDR1 is KGHDR, CDR2 SFDVKD. V was shortened by 4 bases and J by 4 bases, with 17 bases between the two germline ends. The CDR3 nucleotides read TGTGCCACCAGTGACCCCAGGGGAAGGGCACCAGATACGCAGTATTTT. Its translation: CATSDPRGRAPDTQYF.

V and J are TRBV9 and TRBJ1-5, with D uncertain. The V end lost 0 bases, the J end lost 0 bases, and 4 bases lay between the germline ends. This CDR3 contains 14 residues. Germline assignment: CDR1 SGDLS and CDR2 YYNGEE. The CDR3, as DNA: TGTGCCAGCAGCGTAGGAAATAGCAATCAGCCCCAGCATTTT. Translation: CASSVGNSNQPQHF.

The rearrangement joins TRBV15 to TRBJ2-3; D is uncertain. This CDR3 contains 12 residues. Looked up from germline, CDR1 is LNHNV and CDR2 is YYDKDF (reference sequence). The germline V and J ends were trimmed by 1 base and 4 bases, with 3 bases remaining between them. In DNA, the CDR3 is TGTGCCACCAGCAGAGGCTCAGATACGCAGTATTTT. It is translated as CATSRGSDTQYF.

This chain joins TRBV4-3 and TRBJ2-1; TRBD2 is a possible D gene (6 bases). V was clipped by 1 base and J by 2 bases, with 9 bases between them. Germline values: CDR1 LGHNA, CDR2 YSLEER. The CDR3 spans 15 residues. The CDR3 DNA reads TGCGCCAGCAGCCAAGGTCGGGGGACCTACAATGAGCAGTTCTTC. Its protein product is CASSQGRGTYNEQFF.

The chain couples TRBV28 to TRBJ1-3; D possibly corresponds to TRBD1 (6 bases). This CDR3 contains 15 residues. Germline loops: CDR1 MDHEN, CDR2 SYDVKM. V shed 6 bases and J shed 3 bases, with 15 bases lying between them. The CDR3 loop reads CASRQGGGGGNTIYF. The CDR3, as DNA: TGTGCCAGCAGACAGGGAGGCGGGGGTGGAAACACCATATATTTT.

The chain carries TRBV12-5 and TRBJ2-5, with 9 bases identical to TRBD1. The CDR3 covers 16 residues. After removal of 1 base from V and 5 bases from J, the junction contained 8 bases not matched to a gene. CDR1 is LGHNT, CDR2 FRNRAP, per germline. Written as DNA, the CDR3 is TGTGCTAGTGGTTTGGCAGGGACAGGGTATCGGGAGACCCAGTACTTC. Amino acids: CASGLAGTGYRETQYF.

CDR3 DNA: TGTGCCAGCAGTCAGACCGGGAATAATTCACCCCTCCACTTT. Its protein is CASSQTGNNSPLHF. This rearrangement joins TRBV6-6 to TRBJ1-6; D is unresolved. V shed 5 bases and J shed 5 bases, with 10 bases lying between them. Germline CDR1 and CDR2: MNHNY and SVGAGI (reference sequence). CDR3 length: 14 amino acids.

The chain links TRBV6-2 or TRBV6-3 to TRBJ2-7, with TRBD2 matching over 10 bases. Germline V CDR1 and CDR2: MNHEY, SVGEGT. The V and J ends lost 2 bases and 6 bases, in that order; junction bases with no gene match: 4. The CDR3 has 14 residues. This CDR3 is CASSYGGLAREQYV. As DNA, the CDR3 is TGTGCCAGCAGTTACGGGGGACTAGCGCGCGAGCAGTACGTC.

The CDR3 is CASSPTGGSIPFF. In nucleotides, the CDR3 is TGTGCCAGCAGCCCGACAGGGGGCTCCATCCCTTTCTTT. V and J are TRBV7-9 and TRBJ1-1, with TRBD1 matching 10 bases. Germline V lookup: CDR1 SEHNR, CDR2 FQNEAQ (reference sequence). V lost 5 bases to trimming and J lost 12 bases; unmatched junction nucleotides: 9. The CDR3 has 13 residues.

The J gene is TRBJ1-1, the V gene TRBV3-1 (or the pseudogene TRBV3-2), with TRBD1 matching over 7 bases. This CDR3 has 13 residues. Germline assignment: CDR1 LGHDT and CDR2 YNNKEL (reference sequence). V lost 0 bases and J lost 8; bases outside the gene matches: 3. CDR3 residues: CASSQEGQREAFF. The CDR3 DNA sequence: TGTGCCAGCAGCCAAGAGGGACAGAGGGAAGCTTTCTTT.